The 32 T cell receptor beta chains in this list originate from one sample, sequenced in a study of T-cell memory formation after mild COVID-19. One entry per CDR3 protein, called by TCRdb with MiXCR from the 5' RACE reads. Of around 200,000 distinct CDR3 sequences listed, 16% are singletons. The sequenced sample consisted of PBMCs or a T cell subset sorted from them (not recorded which). These receptors all stem from an adult woman who had mild COVID-19 (a few samples of this study predate the infection). Cell type and time point are not known.

This rearrangement joins TRBV6-5 to TRBJ2-5; D possibly corresponds to TRBD1 (6 bases). CDR1 and CDR2 from the germline V gene are MNHEY and SVGAGI. CDR3 size: 14 residues. Trimming took 10 bases from V and 5 from J, leaving 20 bases between them. CDR3 in DNA: TGTGCCACCGCCCGGTCAGGGGTTTTCGAGACCCAGTACTTC. It encodes CATARSGVFETQYF.

The chain links TRBV6-1 to TRBJ2-3; a possible D gene is TRBD1 (5 bases). Trimming took 7 bases from V and 1 from J, leaving 15 bases between them. CDR3 length: 15 residues. Germline CDR1 and CDR2: MNHNS and SASEGT. Here the CDR3 DNA reads TGTGCCAGCACCGAAGTTAGGGGTCGCACAGATACGCAGTATTTT. The encoded protein is CASTEVRGRTDTQYF.

The chain is built from TRBV11-2 and TRBJ1-2; no firm D call. This CDR3 is 14 amino acids long. Germline lookup yields CDR1 SGHAT and CDR2 FQNNGV. V dropped 1 base and J dropped 0 bases, with 6 bases sitting between them. In DNA, the CDR3 is TGTGCCAGCAGCTTAGCCCAGGCTAACTATGGCTACACCTTC. Protein sequence: CASSLAQANYGYTF.

The rearrangement uses TRBV6-5 and TRBJ1-2; D is ambiguous. CDR3 size: 12 residues. Germline-derived CDR1 and CDR2 are MNHEY and SVGAGI. Trimming removed 8 bases from V and 8 bases from J, with 15 bases in between. The CDR3 is CASSPGGRGYTF. The CDR3 region has the DNA TGTGCCAGCTCCCCAGGCGGTCGGGGCTACACCTTC.

In its sample, this clonotype was seen a few times. The rearrangement uses TRBV30 and TRBJ1-1; D gene ambiguous. Germline V CDR1 and CDR2: GTSNPN, SVGIG (reference sequence). The CDR3 runs to 11 residues. Trimming left V 3 bases short and J 5 bases short, with 7 bases between. CDR3 region: CAWSPRTEAFF. The CDR3 nucleotides read TGTGCCTGGAGCCCACGGACTGAAGCTTTCTTT.

This clonotype occurred a few times. The chain couples TRBV24-1 to TRBJ2-1; tentatively, D is TRBD2 (5 bases). The CDR3 totals 13 residues. Trimming cost V 4 bases and J 4 bases, with 7 bases left between them. Germline lookup yields CDR1 KGHDR and CDR2 SFDVKD. The CDR3 DNA follows: TGTGCCACCAGTGAACGAGGGTACAATGAGCAGTTCTTC. Translating gives CATSERGYNEQFF.

The chain combines TRBV29-1 with TRBJ1-1; no definite D call. Trimming cost V 6 bases and J 5 bases, with 10 bases left between them. The CDR3 runs to 11 residues. Germline CDR1 SQVTM, CDR2 ANQGSEA. CDR3 amino acids: CSVSEGTEAFF. In DNA, the CDR3 is TGCAGCGTCTCGGAGGGAACTGAAGCTTTCTTT.

The chain employs TRBV3-1 and TRBJ2-3; D unresolved. With 3 bases removed from V and 0 bases from J, the gap between germline ends came to 4 bases. Germline assignment: CDR1 LGHDT and CDR2 YNNKEL (reference sequence). This CDR3 region has 13 residues. The CDR3 DNA follows: TGTGCCAGCAGCCAGCAGAGCACAGATACGCAGTATTTT. This gives the protein CASSQQSTDTQYF.

The chain is built from TRBV5-6 and TRBJ2-3, with D unresolved. The CDR3 sequence is 14 residues long. The germline V and J ends were trimmed by 0 bases and 3 bases, with 8 bases remaining between them. Per the germline V gene, CDR1 is SGHDT and CDR2 is YYEEEE. The CDR3 DNA follows: TGTGCCAGCAGCTTGGTACATAGTACAGATACGCAGTATTTT. Amino acids: CASSLVHSTDTQYF. Variable domain in full (rest from reference TRBV5-6 and TRBJ2-3): DAGVTQSPTHLIKTRGQQVTLRCSPKSGHDTVSWYQQALGQGPQFIFQYYEEEERQRGNFPDRFSGHQFPNYSSELNVNALLLGDSALYLCASSLVHSTDTQYFGPGTRLTVL.

This clonotype was observed a handful of times. The rearrangement joins TRBV7-8 to TRBJ2-1, with D maybe TRBD2 (6 bases). Trimming removed 5 bases from V and 2 bases from J, with 13 bases in between. Germline CDR1 and CDR2: SGHVS and FQNEAQ. The CDR3 totals 15 residues. The CDR3 coding sequence is TGTGCCAGCAGCAGAGGGACTCAGCCCTACAATGAGCAGTTCTTC. Translation: CASSRGTQPYNEQFF.

This clonotype was observed a handful of times. The J gene is TRBJ1-2, the V gene TRBV6-1; possibly TRBD1 for D (5 bases). Trimming left V 5 bases short and J 6 bases short, with 19 bases between. The CDR3 is 15 residues long. Germline values: CDR1 MNHNS, CDR2 SASEGT. CDR3 in amino acids: CASSRTSEGWDGYTF. Here the CDR3 DNA reads TGTGCCAGCAGTCGTACCTCAGAGGGGTGGGATGGCTACACCTTC.

This chain uses TRBV5-1 with TRBJ1-6, with TRBD1 as a possible D gene (6 bases). CDR1 and CDR2 (germline): SGHRS, YFSETQ. The CDR3 has 15 amino acids. V shed 6 bases and J shed 10 bases, with 20 bases lying between them. The DNA of the CDR3 is TGCGCCAGCACCGAAGGACAGCACGCAGGGTCACCCCTCCACTTT. This codes for CASTEGQHAGSPLHF.

About this clonotype: A read error is possible here, since a much larger clone lies one base away. The chain combines TRBV20-1 with TRBJ1-1; D may be TRBD1 (5 bases). The germline CDR1 and CDR2 sequences are DFQATT and SNEGSKA (reference sequence). V dropped 5 bases and J dropped 5 bases, with 15 bases sitting between them. The CDR3 is 13 residues long. This CDR3 reads CSAPLRWGTEAFF. CDR3 nucleotides: TGCAGTGCTCCCTTACGGTGGGGGACTGAAGCTTTCTTT.

This clonotype has only a few counts. The CDR3 region is CASSPDRDTEAFF. Written as DNA, the CDR3 is TGCGCCAGCAGCCCAGACAGGGACACTGAAGCTTTCTTT. The chain has TRBV5-1 and TRBJ1-1; TRBD1 matches 7 bases. The CDR3 runs to 13 residues. V shed 4 bases and J 3 bases; nucleotides not matched to a gene: 3. Germline-derived CDR1 and CDR2 are SGHRS and YFSETQ. The whole variable domain, filled in from reference TRBV5-1 and TRBJ1-1, reads KAGVTQTPRYLIKTRGQQVTLSCSPISGHRSVSWYQQTPGQGLQFLFEYFSETQRNKGNFPGRFSGRQFSNSRSEMNVSTLELGDSALYLCASSPDRDTEAFFGQGTRLTVV.

Written as DNA, the CDR3 is TGTGCCAGCAGCCTGCGGGACACCCACGTCCGGGAAAAACTGTTTTTT. Its translation: CASSLRDTHVREKLFF. The chain joins TRBV7-9 to TRBJ1-4; D possibly corresponds to TRBD1 (6 bases). The CDR3 length is 16 residues. The germline V gene encodes CDR1 SEHNR and CDR2 FQNEAQ (reference sequence). V shed 5 bases and J shed 8 bases, with 21 bases lying between them.

This clonotype was counted ten times or more. The chain joins TRBV5-4 to TRBJ2-1; maybe TRBD2 (7 bases). Trimming pared 2 bases from V and 6 bases from J, leaving 12 bases between. This CDR3 region has 14 residues. In germline, CDR1 is SGHNT, CDR2 YYREEE (reference sequence). CDR3 sequence reads: CASSLGGAGNEQFF. The CDR3 DNA reads as TGTGCCAGCAGCTTAGGGGGGGCGGGCAATGAGCAGTTCTTC.

V and J are TRBV12-3 or TRBV12-4 and TRBJ1-2, with 7 bases lining up with TRBD1. Trimming removed 6 bases from V and 2 bases from J; junction bases left unmatched: 12. The CDR3 has 16 amino acids. In nucleotides, the CDR3 is TGTGCCAGCAGCCTCCGGGGGACAGCGGGAAACTATGGCTACACCTTC. It specifies CASSLRGTAGNYGYTF.

This clonotype was detected a few times. The chain combines TRBV18 with TRBJ2-3; D remains unclear. Germline lookup yields CDR1 KGHSH and CDR2 LQKENI. This CDR3 has 15 residues. V lost 1 base, J lost 1 base, and 9 bases lay in between. The CDR3 region has the DNA TGTGCCAGCTCACCACGGACGGTCCGCACAGATACGCAGTATTTT. It codes for CASSPRTVRTDTQYF.

The V and J genes are TRBV7-3 and TRBJ1-1; no clear D. Germline V gene lookup returns CDR1 SGHTA and CDR2 FQGTGA. Trimming took off 5 bases at V and 0 bases at J, with 13 bases between the two ends. The length of the CDR3 is 15 residues. CDR3 DNA sequence: TGTGCCAGCAGCCCTCATGTCGGACTGAACACTGAAGCTTTCTTT. This codes for CASSPHVGLNTEAFF.

A few counts support this clonotype. Here the CDR3 DNA reads TGCAGTGCTAGAGAGTTACAGGGGTTTGGCTACACCTTC. Translated, it gives CSARELQGFGYTF. The rearrangement joins TRBV20-1 to TRBJ1-2; TRBD1 matches at 7 bases. J gave up 7 bases and V 0 bases, and 5 bases lay outside the gene matches. The CDR3 spans 13 residues. From germline, CDR1 is DFQATT and CDR2 SNEGSKA (reference sequence).

This chain's CDR3 is CASSLAATHTEAFF. CDR3 nucleotide sequence: TGTGCCAGCAGCTTGGCGGCGACCCACACTGAAGCTTTCTTT. The chain recombines TRBV5-5 with TRBJ1-1, with D unresolved. The CDR3 extends over 14 amino acids. CDR1 is SGHKS and CDR2 is YYEKEE in the germline V gene (reference sequence). V dropped 0 bases and J dropped 3 bases, with 9 bases sitting between them.

This clonotype came up a few times. The genes are TRBV5-1 and TRBJ1-2, with 8 bases identical to TRBD1. From germline, CDR1 is SGHRS and CDR2 YFSETQ. Trimming at V came to 0 bases and at J to 6 bases, leaving 7 bases not matched to a gene. The CDR3 extends over 15 amino acids. The DNA of the CDR3 is TGCGCCAGCAGCTTGGCCGGACAGGGAATGGATGGCTACACCTTC. Its translation: CASSLAGQGMDGYTF.

The V call is TRBV7-2, the J call TRBJ2-2, with TRBD2 as a possible D gene (5 bases). CDR3 size: 16 residues. V dropped 2 bases and J dropped 2 bases, with 12 bases sitting between them. Per germline, CDR1 SGHTA and CDR2 FQGNSA. The CDR3 here is CASSLRGQPNTGELFF. The CDR3 DNA reads as TGTGCCAGCAGCTTAAGAGGGCAACCCAACACCGGGGAGCTGTTTTTT.

This clonotype was found a few times. The chain combines TRBV7-2 with TRBJ2-3; D gene ambiguous. The CDR3 is 16 amino acids. The V and J ends lost 2 bases and 0 bases respectively, with 12 bases between them. Germline V gene sequence: CDR1 SGHTA, CDR2 FQGNSA. The chain's CDR3 is CASSLLSRRSTDTQYF. CDR3 in DNA: TGTGCCAGCAGCTTACTGAGCCGTCGGAGCACAGATACGCAGTATTTT.

The chain uses TRBV19 and TRBJ2-7, with D perhaps matching TRBD1 (5 bases). This CDR3 is built from 14 residues. V shed 2 bases and J shed 3 bases, with 11 bases lying between them. Germline CDR1 and CDR2: LNHDA and SQIVND (reference sequence). CDR3 sequence (DNA): TGTGCCAGTAGTATACGTGGGCAGGGCTACGAGCAGTACTTC. Translated: CASSIRGQGYEQYF.

CDR3 in DNA: TGTGCCAGCAGTCAGTTTAGGACCCTCTCTGGGGCCAACGTCCTGACTTTC. This encodes CASSQFRTLSGANVLTF. The gene calls are TRBV3-1 and TRBJ2-6; no definite D call. The CDR3 runs to 17 residues. Germline assignment: CDR1 LGHDT and CDR2 YNNKEL (reference sequence). Trimming took off 6 bases at V and 0 bases at J, with 15 bases between the two ends.

This clonotype was found a few times. The chain combines TRBV12-3 or TRBV12-4 with TRBJ2-7, with a weak D call TRBD1 (6 bases). Trimming removed 3 bases from V and 6 bases from J, with 15 bases in between. The CDR3 consists of 14 residues. The CDR3 here is CASSLSRGGIEQYF. CDR3 coding DNA: TGTGCCAGCAGTTTGTCCAGGGGTGGAATCGAGCAGTACTTC.

The rearrangement uses TRBV4-1 and TRBJ1-4; D is undetermined. Germline-derived CDR1 and CDR2 are MGHRA and YSYEKL. CDR3 length: 16 amino acids. The V end was cut by 3 bases, the J end by 5 bases, with 16 bases between. CDR3 loop: CASSQLAGASNEKLFF. The CDR3, as DNA: TGCGCCAGCAGCCAGTTAGCGGGAGCTTCCAATGAAAAACTGTTTTTT.

The chain recombines TRBV12-3 or TRBV12-4 with TRBJ1-1, with a weak D call TRBD1 (5 bases). V lost 5 bases and J lost 4, with 14 bases in between. CDR3 length: 14 amino acids. The CDR3 reads CASSPQAGVTEAFF. The DNA of the CDR3 is TGTGCCAGCAGTCCACAGGCGGGTGTCACTGAAGCTTTCTTT.

This clonotype appeared many times. This chain joins TRBV12-3 or TRBV12-4 and TRBJ2-2; weak D call: TRBD2 (5 bases). CDR3 size: 13 residues. Between the trimmed V and J ends, which lost 6 bases and 7 bases, there was a span of 12 bases. The CDR3 reads CASRALEGGELFF. The DNA of the CDR3 is TGTGCCAGCAGGGCCCTTGAGGGCGGGGAGCTGTTTTTT.

This clonotype has only a few counts. V usage is TRBV6-5 and J usage is TRBJ2-2, with D perhaps TRBD2 (5 bases). Trimming pared 5 bases from V and 7 bases from J, leaving 14 bases between. Germline CDR1 reads MNHEY; CDR2 reads SVGAGI. This CDR3 spans 14 amino acids. The DNA for the CDR3 is TGTGCCAGCAGTCGGGGATACACTGGCGGGGAGCTGTTTTTT. This gives the protein CASSRGYTGGELFF.

This clonotype was seen a few times. The V and J genes are TRBV29-1 and TRBJ1-1; tentative D call: TRBD1 (6 bases). Trimming left V 7 bases short and J 0 bases short, with 12 bases between. This CDR3 is built from 13 residues. From germline, CDR1 is SQVTM and CDR2 ANQGSEA. In DNA form, the CDR3 reads TGCAGCGGGACGGGACACTTGAACACTGAAGCTTTCTTT. The encoded protein is CSGTGHLNTEAFF.